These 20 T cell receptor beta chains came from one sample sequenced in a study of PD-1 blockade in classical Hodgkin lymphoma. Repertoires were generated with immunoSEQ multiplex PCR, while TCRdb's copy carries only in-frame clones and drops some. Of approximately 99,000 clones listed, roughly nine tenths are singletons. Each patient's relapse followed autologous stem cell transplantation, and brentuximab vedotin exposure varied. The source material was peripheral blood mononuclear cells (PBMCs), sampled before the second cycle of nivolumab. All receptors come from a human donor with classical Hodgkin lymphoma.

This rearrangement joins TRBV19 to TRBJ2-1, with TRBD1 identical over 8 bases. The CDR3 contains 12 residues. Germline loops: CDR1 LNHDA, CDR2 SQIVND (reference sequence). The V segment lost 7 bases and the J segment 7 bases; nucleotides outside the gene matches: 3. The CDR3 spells CASTTGGNEQFF. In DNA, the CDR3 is TGTGCCAGTACCACAGGGGGGAATGAGCAGTTCTTC.

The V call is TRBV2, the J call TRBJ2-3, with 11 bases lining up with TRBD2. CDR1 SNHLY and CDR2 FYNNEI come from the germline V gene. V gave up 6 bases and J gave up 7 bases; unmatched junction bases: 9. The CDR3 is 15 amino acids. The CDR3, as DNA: TGTGCCAGCAGCGATAGCGGGAGGGCCCGGTATACGCAGTATTTT. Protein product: CASSDSGRARYTQYF.

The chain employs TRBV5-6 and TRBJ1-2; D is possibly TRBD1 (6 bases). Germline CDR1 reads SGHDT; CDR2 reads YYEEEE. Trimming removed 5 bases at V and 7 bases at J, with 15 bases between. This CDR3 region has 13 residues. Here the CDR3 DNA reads TGTGCCAGCAGTCCCCCAGGGGCTGGTGGCTACACCTTC. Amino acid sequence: CASSPPGAGGYTF. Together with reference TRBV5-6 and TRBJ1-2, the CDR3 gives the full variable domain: DAGVTQSPTHLIKTRGQQVTLRCSPKSGHDTVSWYQQALGQGPQFIFQYYEEEERQRGNFPDRFSGHQFPNYSSELNVNALLLGDSALYLCASSPPGAGGYTFGSGTRLTVV.

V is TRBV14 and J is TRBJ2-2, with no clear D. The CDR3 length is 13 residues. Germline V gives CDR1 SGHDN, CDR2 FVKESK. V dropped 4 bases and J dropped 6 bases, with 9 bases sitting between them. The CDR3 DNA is TGTGCCAGCAGCCGAGCTCGATCCGGGGAGCTGTTTTTT. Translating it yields CASSRARSGELFF.

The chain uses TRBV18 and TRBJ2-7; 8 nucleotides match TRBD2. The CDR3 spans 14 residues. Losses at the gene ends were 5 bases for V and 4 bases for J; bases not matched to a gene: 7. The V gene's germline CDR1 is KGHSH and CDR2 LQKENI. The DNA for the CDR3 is TGTGCCAGCTCAGCGGGAGGAACCCCTTACGAGCAGTACTTC. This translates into CASSAGGTPYEQYF.

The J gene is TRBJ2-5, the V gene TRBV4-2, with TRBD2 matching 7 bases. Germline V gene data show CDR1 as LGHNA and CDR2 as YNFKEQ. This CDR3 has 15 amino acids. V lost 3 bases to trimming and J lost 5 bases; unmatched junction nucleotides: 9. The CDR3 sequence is CASSHGLGEGETQYF. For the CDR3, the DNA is TGTGCCAGCAGCCACGGACTAGGAGAAGGGGAGACCCAGTACTTC.

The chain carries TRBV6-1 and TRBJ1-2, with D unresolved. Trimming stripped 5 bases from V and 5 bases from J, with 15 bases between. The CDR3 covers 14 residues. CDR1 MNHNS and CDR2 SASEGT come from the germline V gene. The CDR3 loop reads CASSSQEGMYGYTF. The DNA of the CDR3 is TGTGCCAGCAGTTCCCAGGAGGGAATGTATGGCTACACCTTC.

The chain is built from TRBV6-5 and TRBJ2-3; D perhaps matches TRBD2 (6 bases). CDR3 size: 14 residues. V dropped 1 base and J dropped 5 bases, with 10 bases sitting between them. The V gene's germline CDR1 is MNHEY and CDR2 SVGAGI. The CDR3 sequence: CASSYFMGGDTQYF. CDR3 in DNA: TGTGCCAGCAGTTACTTTATGGGGGGAGATACGCAGTATTTT.

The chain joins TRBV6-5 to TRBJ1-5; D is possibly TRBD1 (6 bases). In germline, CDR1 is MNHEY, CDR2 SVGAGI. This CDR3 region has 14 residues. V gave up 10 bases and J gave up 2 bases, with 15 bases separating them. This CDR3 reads CATIGGAGNQPQHF. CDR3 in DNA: TGTGCCACCATTGGGGGGGCGGGCAATCAGCCCCAGCATTTT.

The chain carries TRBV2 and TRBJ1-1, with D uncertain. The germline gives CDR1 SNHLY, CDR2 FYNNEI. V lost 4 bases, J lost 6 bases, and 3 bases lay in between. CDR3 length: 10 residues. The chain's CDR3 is CASSAAEAFF. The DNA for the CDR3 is TGTGCCAGCAGTGCGGCTGAAGCTTTCTTT.

The chain's CDR3 is CASSQATGYNEQFF. The CDR3 nucleotides are TGTGCCAGCAGCCAGGCAACAGGCTACAATGAGCAGTTCTTC. The chain recombines TRBV14 with TRBJ2-1, with D perhaps matching TRBD1 (5 bases). The CDR3 spans 14 residues. Trimming stripped 3 bases from V and 3 bases from J, with 9 bases between. The V gene's germline CDR1 is SGHDN and CDR2 FVKESK. Combining the CDR3 with reference TRBV14 and TRBJ2-1 gives the whole variable domain EAGVTQFPSHSVIEKGQTVTLRCDPISGHDNLYWYRRVMGKEIKFLLHFVKESKQDESGMPNNRFLAERTGGTYSTLKVQPAELEDSGVYFCASSQATGYNEQFFGPGTRLTVL.

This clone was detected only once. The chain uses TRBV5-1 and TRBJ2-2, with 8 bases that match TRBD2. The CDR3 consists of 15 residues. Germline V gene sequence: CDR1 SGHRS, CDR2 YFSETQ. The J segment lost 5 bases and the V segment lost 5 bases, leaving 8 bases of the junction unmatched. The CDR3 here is CASRASGRGTGELFF. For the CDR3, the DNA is TGCGCCAGCAGGGCGAGCGGGAGAGGAACCGGGGAGCTGTTTTTT.

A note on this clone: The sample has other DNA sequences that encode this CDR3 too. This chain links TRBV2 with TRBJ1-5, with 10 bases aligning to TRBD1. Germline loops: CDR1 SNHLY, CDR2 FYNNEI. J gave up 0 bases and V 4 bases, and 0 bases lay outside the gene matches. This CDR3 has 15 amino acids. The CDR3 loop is CASSGDRGSNQPQHF. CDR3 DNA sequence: TGTGCCAGCAGTGGGGACAGGGGTAGCAATCAGCCCCAGCATTTT.

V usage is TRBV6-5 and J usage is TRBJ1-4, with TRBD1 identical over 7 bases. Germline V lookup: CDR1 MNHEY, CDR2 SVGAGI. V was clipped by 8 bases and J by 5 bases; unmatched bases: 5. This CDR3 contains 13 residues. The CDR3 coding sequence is TGTGCCAGCCCGGGACAGCAAAATGAAAAACTGTTTTTT. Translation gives CASPGQQNEKLFF.

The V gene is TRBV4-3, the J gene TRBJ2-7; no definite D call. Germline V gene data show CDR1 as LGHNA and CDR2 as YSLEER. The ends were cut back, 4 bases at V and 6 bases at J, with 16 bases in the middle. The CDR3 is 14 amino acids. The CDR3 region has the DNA TGCGCCAGCAGCCGACGGGTCACCATCGGCGAGCAGTACTTC. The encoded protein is CASSRRVTIGEQYF.

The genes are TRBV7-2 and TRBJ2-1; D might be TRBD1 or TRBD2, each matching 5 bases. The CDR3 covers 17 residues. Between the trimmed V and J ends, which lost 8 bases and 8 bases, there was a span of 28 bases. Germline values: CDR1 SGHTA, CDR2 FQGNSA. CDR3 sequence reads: CASRALPTTSRRDEQFF. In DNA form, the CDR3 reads TGTGCCAGCCGGGCCCTCCCCACTACTAGTCGCAGGGATGAGCAGTTCTTC.

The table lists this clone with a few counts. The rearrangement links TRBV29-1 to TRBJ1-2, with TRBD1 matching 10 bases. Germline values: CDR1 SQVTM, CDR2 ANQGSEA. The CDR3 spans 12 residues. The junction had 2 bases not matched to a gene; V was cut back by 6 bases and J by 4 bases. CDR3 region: CSVRTGGYGYTF. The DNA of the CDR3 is TGCAGCGTCCGGACAGGGGGCTATGGCTACACCTTC.

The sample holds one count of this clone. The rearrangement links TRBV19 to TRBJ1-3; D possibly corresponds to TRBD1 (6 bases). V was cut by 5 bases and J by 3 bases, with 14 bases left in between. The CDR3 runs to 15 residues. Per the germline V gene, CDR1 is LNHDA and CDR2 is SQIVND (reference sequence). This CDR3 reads CASSPFRGLGNTIYF. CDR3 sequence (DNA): TGTGCCAGTAGTCCCTTCCGGGGGCTTGGAAACACCATATATTTT.

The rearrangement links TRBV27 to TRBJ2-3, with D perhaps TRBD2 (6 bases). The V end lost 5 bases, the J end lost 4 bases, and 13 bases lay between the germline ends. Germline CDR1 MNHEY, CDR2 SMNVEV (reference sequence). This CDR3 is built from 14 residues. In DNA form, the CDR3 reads TGTGCCAGCAGTACAACCTGGGGGGCAGATACGCAGTATTTT. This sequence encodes CASSTTWGADTQYF.

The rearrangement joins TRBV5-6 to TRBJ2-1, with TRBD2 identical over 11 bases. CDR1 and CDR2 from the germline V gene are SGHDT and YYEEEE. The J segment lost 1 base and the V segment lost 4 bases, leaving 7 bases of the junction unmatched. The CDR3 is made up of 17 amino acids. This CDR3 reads CASSPMLAGGSYNEQFF. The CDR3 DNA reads TGTGCCAGCAGCCCTATGCTAGCGGGAGGATCCTACAATGAGCAGTTCTTC.